These 23 T cell receptor beta chains originate from one sample sequenced in a study of technical replicates of blood from several donors. Assay: immunoSEQ multiplex PCR; the TCRdb copy retains only in-frame clones and omits some. The sample has roughly 76,000 clones, more than 85% seen once. Sequencing used T cells isolated from PBMCs. All receptors derive from a human donor in good health. Some clones in this sample may be carry-over from other donors' samples.

The chain carries TRBV14 and TRBJ1-1, with D possibly TRBD1 on 6 matching bases. Between the trimmed V and J ends, which lost 0 bases and 5 bases, there was a span of 10 bases. Per germline, CDR1 SGHDN and CDR2 FVKESK. The CDR3 spans 14 residues. CDR3: CASSQDIGGTEAFF. CDR3 coding DNA: TGTGCCAGCAGCCAAGATATAGGGGGAACTGAAGCTTTCTTT.

This rearrangement joins TRBV4-2 to TRBJ2-7; 11 positions agree with TRBD1. The trim removed 1 base at V and 4 bases at J, leaving 9 bases unmatched. Germline V gene sequence: CDR1 LGHNA, CDR2 YNFKEQ. The CDR3 length is 17 residues. The CDR3, as DNA: TGTGCCAGCAGCCAAGTTGGACGGCGGGACAGGGGGTACGAGCAGTACTTC. Protein sequence: CASSQVGRRDRGYEQYF.

The chain combines TRBV29-1 with TRBJ2-6, with a possible D match to TRBD1 (5 bases). V lost 1 base, J lost 2 bases, and 12 bases lay in between. Germline CDR1 SQVTM, CDR2 ANQGSEA. This CDR3 is built from 16 residues. CDR3 bases: TGCAGCGTTGAAGGCGCCCCAGGGACTGGGGCCAACGTCCTGACTTTC. Translated: CSVEGAPGTGANVLTF.

The chain joins TRBV25-1 to TRBJ1-2; TRBD1 matches 7 bases. This CDR3 is 13 amino acids long. Germline V gene sequence: CDR1 MGHDK, CDR2 SYGVNS. After removal of 4 bases from V and 5 bases from J, the junction contained 4 bases not matched to a gene. The CDR3 DNA follows: TGTGCCAGCAGTGCGACAGGGTTGTATGGCTACACCTTC. This translates into CASSATGLYGYTF.

The chain links TRBV7-9 to TRBJ1-4; 9 bases line up with TRBD1. The CDR3 contains 16 residues. J gave up 4 bases and V 7 bases, and 10 bases lay outside the gene matches. CDR1 SEHNR and CDR2 FQNEAQ come from the germline V gene (reference sequence). For the CDR3, the DNA is TGTGCCAGCACCCCCACAGGGGGCCCCGGTAATGAAAAACTGTTTTTT. Protein product: CASTPTGGPGNEKLFF.

The gene calls are TRBV29-1 and TRBJ1-2; D is unclear. CDR3 length: 11 residues. Per the germline V gene, CDR1 is SQVTM and CDR2 is ANQGSEA. Trimming took 4 bases from V and 8 from J, leaving 11 bases between them. CDR3 loop: CSVGVGPGYTF. The CDR3 nucleotides are TGCAGCGTTGGAGTGGGCCCGGGCTACACCTTC.

The CDR3 bases are TGTGCCAGCAGTCCCGGGACTAGCGGGAGGAGGGGCAAAAACATTCAGTACTTC. It is translated as CASSPGTSGRRGKNIQYF. This chain connects TRBV5-4 to TRBJ2-4; 15 bases fit TRBD2. V was pared by 5 bases and J by 3 bases, with 9 bases of the junction left unmatched. The CDR3 is 18 residues long. Germline V gives CDR1 SGHNT, CDR2 YYREEE (reference sequence).

This clone was seen only a few times. V is TRBV4-1 and J is TRBJ1-1; D possibly corresponds to TRBD1 (6 bases). CDR1 is MGHRA and CDR2 is YSYEKL in the germline V gene. V gave up 4 bases and J gave up 3 bases, with 21 bases separating them. This CDR3 has 17 amino acids. CDR3 coding DNA: TGCGCCAGCAGCCGAGAGGGCGTAGGACAGATTTACACTGAAGCTTTCTTT. It is translated as CASSREGVGQIYTEAFF.

The DNA of the CDR3 is TGTGCCAGCAGCTTAATGGGAGTTGGAGATACGCAGTATTTT. It codes for CASSLMGVGDTQYF. This rearrangement joins TRBV11-2 to TRBJ2-3; TRBD2 might be the D (5 bases). The CDR3 sequence is 14 residues long. The germline gives CDR1 SGHAT, CDR2 FQNNGV. Trimming removed 2 bases at V and 5 bases at J, with 11 bases between.

V is TRBV4-1 and J is TRBJ2-7, with D possibly matching TRBD2 (6 bases). The CDR3 consists of 15 residues. Germline CDR1 reads MGHRA; CDR2 reads YSYEKL. The V and J ends lost 0 bases and 5 bases respectively, with 14 bases between them. The CDR3 reads CASSQDRRGGDEQYF. CDR3 nucleotides: TGCGCCAGCAGCCAAGATCGTCGGGGAGGCGACGAGCAGTACTTC.

This chain uses TRBV11-3 with TRBJ2-3; 7 bases agree with TRBD2. The trim removed 6 bases at V and 0 bases at J, leaving 3 bases unmatched. Germline-derived CDR1 and CDR2 are SGHNT and YENEEA. The CDR3 totals 14 residues. CDR3 sequence reads: CASSSAGSTDTQYF. CDR3 nucleotide sequence: TGTGCCAGCAGTTCAGCGGGAAGCACAGATACGCAGTATTTT.

The gene calls are TRBV28 and TRBJ2-5, with a weak D call TRBD2 (6 bases). The germline V gene encodes CDR1 MDHEN and CDR2 SYDVKM. The CDR3 sequence is 14 residues long. V was clipped by 4 bases and J by 3 bases, with 12 bases between them. CDR3 protein: CASSWDLPEETQYF. The CDR3 DNA is TGTGCCAGCAGTTGGGACTTGCCCGAAGAGACCCAGTACTTC.

The CDR3 sequence is CASSLDRITSSYNEQFF. CDR3 in DNA: TGTGCCAGCAGCTTAGATCGGATTACTAGCTCCTACAATGAGCAGTTCTTC. The J gene is TRBJ2-1, the V gene TRBV11-3, with a tentative D call TRBD2 (5 bases). The CDR3 covers 17 residues. V was clipped by 0 bases and J by 0 bases, with 12 bases between them. Germline values: CDR1 SGHNT, CDR2 YENEEA.

The V gene is TRBV29-1, the J gene TRBJ1-1; D is unclear. This CDR3 is built from 12 residues. Trimming took 7 bases from V and 1 from J, leaving 10 bases between them. Looked up from germline, CDR1 is SQVTM and CDR2 is ANQGSEA. DNA for the CDR3: TGCAGCGCCCAGGAGGGGAACACTGAAGCTTTCTTT. This sequence encodes CSAQEGNTEAFF. The entire variable domain, with the rest obtained from reference TRBV29-1 and TRBJ1-1, is as follows: SAVISQKPSRDICQRGTSLTIQCQVDSQVTMMFWYRQQPGQSLTLIATANQGSEATYESGFVIDKFPISRPNLTFSTLTVSNMSPEDSSIYLCSAQEGNTEAFFGQGTRLTVV.

This chain uses TRBV10-3 with TRBJ2-5; 9 bases align to TRBD2. CDR1 and CDR2 from the germline V gene are ENHRY and SYGVKD. V gave up 5 bases and J gave up 4 bases; unmatched junction bases: 5. The CDR3 is made up of 14 amino acids. CDR3 DNA sequence: TGTGCCATCAGTTTAGCGGGAGTGCTAGAGACCCAGTACTTC. Encoded protein: CAISLAGVLETQYF.

The chain combines TRBV2 with TRBJ1-1, with no clear D. The CDR3 loop spans 13 amino acids. The ends were cut back, 6 bases at V and 0 bases at J, with 8 bases in the middle. Germline V gene sequence: CDR1 SNHLY, CDR2 FYNNEI. The CDR3 sequence: CASRLYLNTEAFF. The CDR3 DNA follows: TGTGCCAGCAGATTATATCTGAACACTGAAGCTTTCTTT.

CDR3 DNA sequence: TGTGCCAGCAGCTCGGACAGGAGCACCGGGGAGCTGTTTTTT. Protein sequence: CASSSDRSTGELFF. The chain is built from TRBV7-3 and TRBJ2-2; 7 bases align to TRBD1. V shed 4 bases and J 4 bases; nucleotides not matched to a gene: 3. Germline CDR1 is SGHTA and CDR2 is FQGTGA. The CDR3 spans 14 residues.

The chain recombines TRBV4-3 with TRBJ2-2; 7 bases are a match to TRBD1. This CDR3 contains 15 residues. Germline V gene data show CDR1 as LGHNA and CDR2 as YSLEER. J gave up 6 bases and V 2 bases, and 6 bases lay outside the gene matches. For the CDR3, the DNA is TGCGCCAGCAGCCAATACAGGGGTAAAGCCGGGGAGCTGTTTTTT. Protein product: CASSQYRGKAGELFF.

V gene TRBV6-1 combines with J gene TRBJ2-7, with 9 bases aligning to TRBD1. Unmatched junction bases numbered 6, after V lost 1 base and J lost 5 bases. This CDR3 is built from 15 residues. CDR1 MNHNS and CDR2 SASEGT come from the germline V gene. The CDR3 region is CASSEVGQGFDEQYF. CDR3 DNA sequence: TGTGCCAGCAGTGAAGTGGGACAGGGTTTCGACGAGCAGTACTTC.

The chain combines TRBV5-1 with TRBJ1-4; no clear D gene. This CDR3 region has 15 residues. The germline gives CDR1 SGHRS, CDR2 YFSETQ. V dropped 1 base and J dropped 8 bases, with 15 bases sitting between them. CDR3 nucleotide sequence: TGCGCCAGCAGCTTGTCGGAGGGTGTGGAGGAAAAACTGTTTTTT. Translated: CASSLSEGVEEKLFF. Drawing the rest from reference TRBV5-1 and TRBJ1-4, the complete variable domain is KAGVTQTPRYLIKTRGQQVTLSCSPISGHRSVSWYQQTPGQGLQFLFEYFSETQRNKGNFPGRFSGRQFSNSRSEMNVSTLELGDSALYLCASSLSEGVEEKLFFGSGTQLSVL.

V and J are TRBV27 and TRBJ2-1, with 11 bases aligning to TRBD2. The CDR3 extends over 15 amino acids. CDR1 and CDR2 (germline): MNHEY, SMNVEV (reference sequence). With 4 bases clipped from V and 8 bases from J, the junction kept 7 bases outside the gene matches. The CDR3 protein is CASSSSGRLSDEQFF. In DNA form, the CDR3 reads TGTGCCAGCAGTTCTAGCGGGAGGTTGTCCGATGAGCAGTTCTTC.

The CDR3 nucleotides read TGTGCCAGTAGCAGGGGTACGTACGAGCAGTACTTC. Its protein product is CASSRGTYEQYF. The chain uses TRBV19 and TRBJ2-7; the D gene is possibly TRBD1 (6 bases). Germline V gives CDR1 LNHDA, CDR2 SQIVND (reference sequence). Trimming removed 6 bases from V and 4 bases from J, with 10 bases in between. The CDR3 is 12 amino acids.

The V call is TRBV7-8, the J call TRBJ1-2, with 10 positions matching TRBD1. The CDR3 spans 15 residues. Trimming cost V 5 bases and J 6 bases; bases outside gene matches: 9. From germline, CDR1 is SGHVS and CDR2 FQNEAQ. The CDR3 spells CASSLFAGTGDGYTF. CDR3 nucleotide sequence: TGTGCCAGCAGCCTCTTTGCCGGGACAGGGGATGGCTACACCTTC. Drawing the rest from reference TRBV7-8 and TRBJ1-2, the complete variable domain is GAGVSQSPRYKVAKRGQDVALRCDPISGHVSLFWYQQALGQGPEFLTYFQNEAQLDKSGLPSDRFFAERPEGSVSTLKIQRTQQEDSAVYLCASSLFAGTGDGYTFGSGTRLTVV.